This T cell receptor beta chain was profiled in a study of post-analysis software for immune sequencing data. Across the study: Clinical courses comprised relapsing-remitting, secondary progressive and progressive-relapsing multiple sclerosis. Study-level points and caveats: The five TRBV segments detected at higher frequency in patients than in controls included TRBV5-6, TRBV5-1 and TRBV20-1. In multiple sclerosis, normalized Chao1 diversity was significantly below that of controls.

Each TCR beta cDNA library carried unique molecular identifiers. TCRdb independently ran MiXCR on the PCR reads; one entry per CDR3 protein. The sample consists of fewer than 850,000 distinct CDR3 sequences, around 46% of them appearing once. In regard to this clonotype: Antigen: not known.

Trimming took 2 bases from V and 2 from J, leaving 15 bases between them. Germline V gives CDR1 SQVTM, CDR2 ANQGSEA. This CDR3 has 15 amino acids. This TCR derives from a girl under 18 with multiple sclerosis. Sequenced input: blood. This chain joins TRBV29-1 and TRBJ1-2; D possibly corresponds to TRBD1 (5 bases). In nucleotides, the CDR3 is TGCAGCGTTGAAAGAGGGACTAAGGCGAACTATGGCTACACCTTC. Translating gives CSVERGTKANYGYTF.